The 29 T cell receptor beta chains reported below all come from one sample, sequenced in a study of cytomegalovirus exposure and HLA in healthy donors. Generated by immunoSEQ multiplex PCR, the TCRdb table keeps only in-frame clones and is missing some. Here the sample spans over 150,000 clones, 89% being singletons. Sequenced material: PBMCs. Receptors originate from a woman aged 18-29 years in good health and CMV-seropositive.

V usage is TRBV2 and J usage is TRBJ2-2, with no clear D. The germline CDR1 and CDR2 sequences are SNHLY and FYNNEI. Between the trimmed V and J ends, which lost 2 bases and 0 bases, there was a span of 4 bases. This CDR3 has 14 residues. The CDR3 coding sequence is TGTGCCAGCAGTGAACAGTCGAACACCGGGGAGCTGTTTTTT. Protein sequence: CASSEQSNTGELFF.

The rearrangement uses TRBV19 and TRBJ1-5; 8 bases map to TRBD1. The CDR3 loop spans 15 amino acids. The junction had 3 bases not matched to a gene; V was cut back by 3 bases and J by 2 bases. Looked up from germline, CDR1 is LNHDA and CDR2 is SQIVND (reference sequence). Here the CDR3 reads CASSMSGGRNQPQHF. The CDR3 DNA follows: TGTGCCAGTAGTATGTCAGGGGGCCGCAATCAGCCCCAGCATTTT.

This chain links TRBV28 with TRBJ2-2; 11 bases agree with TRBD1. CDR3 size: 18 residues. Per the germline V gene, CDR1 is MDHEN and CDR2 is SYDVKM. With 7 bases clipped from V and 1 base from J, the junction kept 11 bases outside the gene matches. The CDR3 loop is CASNNPLGTGGNTGELFF. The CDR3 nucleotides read TGTGCCAGCAACAATCCCTTAGGGACAGGGGGGAACACCGGGGAGCTGTTTTTT.

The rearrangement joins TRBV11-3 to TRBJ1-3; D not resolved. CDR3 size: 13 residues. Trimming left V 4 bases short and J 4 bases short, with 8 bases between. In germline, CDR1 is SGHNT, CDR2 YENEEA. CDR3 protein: CASSSLTGNTIYF. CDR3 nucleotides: TGTGCCAGCAGCTCCCTGACAGGAAACACCATATATTTT.

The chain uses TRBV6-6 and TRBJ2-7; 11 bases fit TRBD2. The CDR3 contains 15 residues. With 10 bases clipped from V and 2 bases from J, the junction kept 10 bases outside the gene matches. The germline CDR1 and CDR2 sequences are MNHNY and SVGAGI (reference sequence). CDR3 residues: CATTFGTSGTYEQYF. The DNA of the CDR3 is TGTGCCACGACGTTTGGGACTAGCGGCACCTACGAGCAGTACTTC.

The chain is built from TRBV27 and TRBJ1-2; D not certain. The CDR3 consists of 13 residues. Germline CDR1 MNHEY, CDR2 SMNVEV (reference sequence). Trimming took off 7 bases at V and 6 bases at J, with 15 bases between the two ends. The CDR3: CASTGFYADGYTF. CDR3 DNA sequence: TGTGCCAGCACGGGGTTTTACGCCGATGGCTACACCTTC.

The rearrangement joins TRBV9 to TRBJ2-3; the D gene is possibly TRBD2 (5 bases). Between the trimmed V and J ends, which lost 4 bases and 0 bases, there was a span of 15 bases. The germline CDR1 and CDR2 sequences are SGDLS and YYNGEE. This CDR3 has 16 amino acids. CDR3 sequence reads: CASSRTGSQSTDTQYF. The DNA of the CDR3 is TGTGCCAGCAGCAGGACGGGATCCCAAAGCACAGATACGCAGTATTTT.

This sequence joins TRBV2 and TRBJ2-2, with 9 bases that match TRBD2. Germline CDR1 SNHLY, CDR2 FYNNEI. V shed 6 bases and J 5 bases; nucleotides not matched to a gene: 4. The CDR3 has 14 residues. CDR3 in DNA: TGTGCCAGCAGAGCGGGAGGAGAAACCGGGGAGCTGTTTTTT. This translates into CASRAGGETGELFF.

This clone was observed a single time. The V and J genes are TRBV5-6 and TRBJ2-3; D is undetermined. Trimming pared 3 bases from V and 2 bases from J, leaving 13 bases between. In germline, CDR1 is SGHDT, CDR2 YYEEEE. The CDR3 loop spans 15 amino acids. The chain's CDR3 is CASSSELGFTDTQYF. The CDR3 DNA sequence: TGTGCCAGCAGCTCGGAACTCGGGTTCACAGATACGCAGTATTTT. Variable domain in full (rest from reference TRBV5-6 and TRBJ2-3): DAGVTQSPTHLIKTRGQQVTLRCSPKSGHDTVSWYQQALGQGPQFIFQYYEEEERQRGNFPDRFSGHQFPNYSSELNVNALLLGDSALYLCASSSELGFTDTQYFGPGTRLTVL.

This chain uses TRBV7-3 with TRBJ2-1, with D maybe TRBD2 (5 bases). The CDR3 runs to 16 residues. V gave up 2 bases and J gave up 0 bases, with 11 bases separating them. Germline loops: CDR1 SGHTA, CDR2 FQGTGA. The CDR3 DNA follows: TGTGCCAGCAGCTTAGCTAGCCCTAGCTCCTACAATGAGCAGTTCTTC. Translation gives CASSLASPSSYNEQFF.

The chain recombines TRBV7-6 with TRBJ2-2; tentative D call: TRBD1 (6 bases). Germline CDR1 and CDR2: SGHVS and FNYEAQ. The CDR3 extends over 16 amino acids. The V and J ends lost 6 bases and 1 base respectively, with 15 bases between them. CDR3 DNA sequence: TGTGCCAGCAGAGTGGGACAAGGCCTGAACACCGGGGAGCTGTTTTTT. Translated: CASRVGQGLNTGELFF.

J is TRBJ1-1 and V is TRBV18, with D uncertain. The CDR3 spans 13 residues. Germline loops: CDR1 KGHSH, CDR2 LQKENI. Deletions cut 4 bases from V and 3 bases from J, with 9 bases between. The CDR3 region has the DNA TGTGCCAGCTCACTTCGGTTGGACACTGAAGCTTTCTTT. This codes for CASSLRLDTEAFF.

The CDR3 loop is CASSYGSFTDTQYF. CDR3 coding DNA: TGTGCCAGCAGCTACGGGAGTTTCACAGATACGCAGTATTTT. The rearrangement joins TRBV7-8 to TRBJ2-3, with D possibly matching TRBD2 (6 bases). The V gene lost 4 bases and the J gene lost 2 bases, with 10 bases spanning the gap. Germline lookup yields CDR1 SGHVS and CDR2 FQNEAQ. The CDR3 totals 14 residues.

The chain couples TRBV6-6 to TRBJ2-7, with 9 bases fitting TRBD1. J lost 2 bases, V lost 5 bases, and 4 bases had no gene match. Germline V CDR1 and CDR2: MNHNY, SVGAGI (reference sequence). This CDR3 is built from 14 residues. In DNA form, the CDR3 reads TGTGCCAGCAGTCCGGGACAGGGAGCCTACGAGCAGTACTTC. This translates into CASSPGQGAYEQYF.

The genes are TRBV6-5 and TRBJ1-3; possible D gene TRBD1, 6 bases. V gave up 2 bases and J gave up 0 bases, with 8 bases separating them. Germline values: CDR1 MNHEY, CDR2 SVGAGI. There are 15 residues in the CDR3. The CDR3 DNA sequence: TGTGCCAGCAGTTACGACAGGATCTCTGGAAACACCATATATTTT. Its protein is CASSYDRISGNTIYF.

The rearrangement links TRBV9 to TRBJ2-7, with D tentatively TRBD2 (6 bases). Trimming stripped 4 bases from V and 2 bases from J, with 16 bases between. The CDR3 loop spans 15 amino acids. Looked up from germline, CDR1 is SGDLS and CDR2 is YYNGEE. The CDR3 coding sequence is TGTGCCAGCAGCCCAACCGGGACTCAGACCTACGAGCAGTACTTC. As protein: CASSPTGTQTYEQYF.

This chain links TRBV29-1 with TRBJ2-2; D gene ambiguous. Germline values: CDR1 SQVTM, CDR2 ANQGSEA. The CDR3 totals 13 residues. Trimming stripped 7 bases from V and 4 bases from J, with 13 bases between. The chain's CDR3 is CSGKPGTTGELFF. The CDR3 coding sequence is TGCAGCGGTAAGCCGGGTACCACCGGGGAGCTGTTTTTT.

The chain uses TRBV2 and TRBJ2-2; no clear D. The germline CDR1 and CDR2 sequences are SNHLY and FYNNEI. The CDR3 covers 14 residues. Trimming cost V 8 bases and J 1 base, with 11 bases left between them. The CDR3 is CASWPDLNTGELFF. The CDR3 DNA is TGTGCCAGCTGGCCAGATCTGAACACCGGGGAGCTGTTTTTT.

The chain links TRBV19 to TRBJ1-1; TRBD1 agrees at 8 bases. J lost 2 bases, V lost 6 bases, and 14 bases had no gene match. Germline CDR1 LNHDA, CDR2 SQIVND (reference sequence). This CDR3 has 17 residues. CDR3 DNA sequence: TGTGCCAGTAGGGCCGGGGGGACAGGTGCCCTAAACACTGAAGCTTTCTTT. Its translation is CASRAGGTGALNTEAFF.

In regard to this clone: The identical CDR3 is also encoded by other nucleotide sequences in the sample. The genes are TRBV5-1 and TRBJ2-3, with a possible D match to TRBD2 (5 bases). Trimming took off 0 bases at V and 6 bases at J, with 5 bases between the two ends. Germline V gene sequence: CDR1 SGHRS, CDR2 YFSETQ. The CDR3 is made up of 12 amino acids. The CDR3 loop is CASSLGEDTQYF. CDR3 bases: TGCGCCAGCAGCTTGGGGGAGGATACGCAGTATTTT.

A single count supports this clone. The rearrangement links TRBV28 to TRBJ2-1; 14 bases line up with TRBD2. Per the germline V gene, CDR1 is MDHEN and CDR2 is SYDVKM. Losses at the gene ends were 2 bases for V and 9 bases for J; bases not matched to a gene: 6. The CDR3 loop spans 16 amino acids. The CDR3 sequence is CASSLVGTSGGTEQFF. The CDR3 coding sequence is TGTGCCAGCAGTTTAGTGGGGACTAGCGGGGGCACTGAGCAGTTCTTC.

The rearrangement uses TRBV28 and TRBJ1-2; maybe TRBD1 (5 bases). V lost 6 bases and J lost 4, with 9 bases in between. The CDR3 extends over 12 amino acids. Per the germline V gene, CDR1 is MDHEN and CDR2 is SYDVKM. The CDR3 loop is CASSKGVYGYTF. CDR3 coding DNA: TGTGCCAGCAGCAAAGGGGTCTATGGCTACACCTTC.

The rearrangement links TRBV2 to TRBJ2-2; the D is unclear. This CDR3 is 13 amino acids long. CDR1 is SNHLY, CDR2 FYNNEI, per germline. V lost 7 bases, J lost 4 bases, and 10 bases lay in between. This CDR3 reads CASMAGSTGELFF. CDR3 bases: TGTGCCAGCATGGCAGGTTCCACCGGGGAGCTGTTTTTT.

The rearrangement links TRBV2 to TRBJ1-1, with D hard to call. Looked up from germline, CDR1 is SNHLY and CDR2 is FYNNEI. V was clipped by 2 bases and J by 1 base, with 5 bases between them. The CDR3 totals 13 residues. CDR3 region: CASSERQNTEAFF. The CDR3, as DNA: TGTGCCAGCAGTGAACGACAGAACACTGAAGCTTTCTTT.

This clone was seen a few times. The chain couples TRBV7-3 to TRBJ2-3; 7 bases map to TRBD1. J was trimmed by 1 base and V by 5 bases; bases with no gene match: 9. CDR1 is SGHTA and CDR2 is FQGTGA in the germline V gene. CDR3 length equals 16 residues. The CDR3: CASSPRQGRGTDTQYF. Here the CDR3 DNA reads TGTGCCAGCAGCCCTCGACAGGGTAGGGGCACAGATACGCAGTATTTT.

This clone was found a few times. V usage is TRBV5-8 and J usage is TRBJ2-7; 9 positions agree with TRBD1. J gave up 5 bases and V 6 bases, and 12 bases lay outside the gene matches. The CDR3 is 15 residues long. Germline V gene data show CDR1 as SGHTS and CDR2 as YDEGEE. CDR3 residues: CASIIPGQGVHEQYF. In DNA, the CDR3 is TGTGCCAGCATTATTCCGGGACAGGGCGTCCACGAGCAGTACTTC.

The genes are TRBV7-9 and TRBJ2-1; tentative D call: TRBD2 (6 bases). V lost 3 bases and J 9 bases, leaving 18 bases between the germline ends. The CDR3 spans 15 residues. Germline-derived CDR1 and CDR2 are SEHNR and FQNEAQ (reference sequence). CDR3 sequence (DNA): TGTGCCAGCAGCTTCCCCCGGGACTCGGCAGGTGAGCAGTTCTTC. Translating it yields CASSFPRDSAGEQFF.

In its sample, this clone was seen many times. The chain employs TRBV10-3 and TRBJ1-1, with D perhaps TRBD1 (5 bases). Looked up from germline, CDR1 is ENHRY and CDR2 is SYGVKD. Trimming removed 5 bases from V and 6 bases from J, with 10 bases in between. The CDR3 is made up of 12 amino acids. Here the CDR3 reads CAISPGTPEAFF. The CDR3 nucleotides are TGTGCCATCAGTCCGGGGACTCCTGAAGCTTTCTTT.

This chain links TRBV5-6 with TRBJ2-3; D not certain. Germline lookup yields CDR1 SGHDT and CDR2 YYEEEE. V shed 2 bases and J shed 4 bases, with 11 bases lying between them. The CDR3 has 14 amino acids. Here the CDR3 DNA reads TGTGCCAGCAGCTTTTGGCAGGTCGCAGATACGCAGTATTTT. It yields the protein CASSFWQVADTQYF.